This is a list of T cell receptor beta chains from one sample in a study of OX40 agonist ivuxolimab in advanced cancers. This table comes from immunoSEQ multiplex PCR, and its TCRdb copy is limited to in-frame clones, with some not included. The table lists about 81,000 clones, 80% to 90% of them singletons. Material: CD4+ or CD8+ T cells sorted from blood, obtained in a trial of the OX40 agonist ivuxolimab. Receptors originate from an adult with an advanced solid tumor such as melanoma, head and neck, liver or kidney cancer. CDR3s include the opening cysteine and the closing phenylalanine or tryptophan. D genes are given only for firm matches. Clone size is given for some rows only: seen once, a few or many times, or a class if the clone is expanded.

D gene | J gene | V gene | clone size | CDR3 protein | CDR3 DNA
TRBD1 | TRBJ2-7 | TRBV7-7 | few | CASSLGETGNEQYF | TGTGCCAGCAGCTTAGGTGAGACAGGGAACGAGCAGTACTTC
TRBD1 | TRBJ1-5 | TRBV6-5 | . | CASTYTGDSNQPQHF | TGTGCCAGCACTTATACAGGGGATAGCAATCAGCCCCAGCATTTT
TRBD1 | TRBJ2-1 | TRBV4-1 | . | CASSPGDRVLSDEQFF | TGCGCCAGCAGCCCCGGGGACAGGGTCCTATCTGATGAGCAGTTCTTC
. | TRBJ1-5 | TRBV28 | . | CASFPPQGRSNQPQHF | TGTGCCAGCTTCCCCCCCCAGGGGCGTAGCAATCAGCCCCAGCATTTT
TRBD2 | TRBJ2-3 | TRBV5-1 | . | CASRSGTSGSQDTQYF | TGCGCCAGCAGGTCCGGGACTAGCGGGAGTCAGGATACGCAGTATTTT
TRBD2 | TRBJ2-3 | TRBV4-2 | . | CASSQGTSGDRVADTQYF | TGTGCCAGCAGCCAAGGGACTAGCGGGGACCGGGTCGCAGATACGCAGTATTTT
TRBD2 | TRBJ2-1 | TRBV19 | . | CASSKGLAGVSSYNEQFF | TGTGCCAGTAGTAAGGGACTAGCGGGAGTGAGCTCCTACAATGAGCAGTTCTTC
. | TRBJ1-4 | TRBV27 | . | CASSTRAGEGEKLFF | TGTGCCAGCAGCACTAGGGCAGGGGAAGGGGAAAAACTGTTTTTT
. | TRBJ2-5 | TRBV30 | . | CAWNRVTQETQYF | TGTGCCTGGAATAGGGTCACACAAGAGACCCAGTACTTC
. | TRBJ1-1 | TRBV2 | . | CASSEAGRGANTEAFF | TGTGCCAGCAGTGAAGCGGGCAGGGGAGCGAACACTGAAGCTTTCTTT
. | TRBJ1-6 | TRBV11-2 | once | CASSLDQVGEQIYNSPLHF | TGTGCCAGCAGCTTAGATCAGGTTGGAGAACAAATATATAATTCACCCCTCCACTTT
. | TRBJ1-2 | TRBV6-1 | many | CASSYSGAYGYTF | TGTGCCAGCAGTTATTCTGGGGCTTATGGCTACACCTTC
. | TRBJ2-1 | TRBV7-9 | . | CASSSDSHRQFF | TGTGCCAGCAGCTCCGACTCTCACCGACAGTTCTTC
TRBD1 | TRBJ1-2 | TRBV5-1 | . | CASSRDRGDYGYTF | TGCGCCAGCAGCCGGGACAGGGGGGACTATGGCTACACCTTC
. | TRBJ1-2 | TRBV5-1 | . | CASSFGAGGGYGYTF | TGCGCCAGCAGCTTTGGGGCGGGAGGAGGCTATGGCTACACCTTC
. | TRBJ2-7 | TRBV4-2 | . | CASSQEIKLEDLFYEQYF | TGTGCCAGCAGCCAAGAAATAAAGTTGGAAGACTTATTTTACGAGCAGTACTTC
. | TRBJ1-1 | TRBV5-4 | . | CASSLVMGYRNTEAFF | TGTGCCAGCAGCTTGGTGATGGGGTACCGAAACACTGAAGCTTTCTTT
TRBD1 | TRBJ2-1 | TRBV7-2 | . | CASSGQGHIDEQFF | TGTGCCAGCAGCGGACAGGGGCATATCGATGAGCAGTTCTTC
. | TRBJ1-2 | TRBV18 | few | CASSPGASNYGYTF | TGTGCCAGCTCACCCGGTGCGTCGAACTATGGCTACACCTTC
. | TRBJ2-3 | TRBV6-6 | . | CASGGSLGLGTDTQYF | TGTGCCAGCGGGGGGTCACTAGGTCTTGGCACAGATACGCAGTATTTT
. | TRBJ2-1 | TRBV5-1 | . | CASSYGERRFF | TGCGCCAGCAGCTACGGGGAGAGAAGGTTCTTC
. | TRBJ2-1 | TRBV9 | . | CASSDRSSYNEQFF | TGTGCCAGCAGCGACAGGAGCTCATACAATGAGCAGTTCTTC
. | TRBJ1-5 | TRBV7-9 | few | CASTSPNQPQHF | TGTGCCAGCACCTCCCCCAATCAGCCCCAGCATTTT
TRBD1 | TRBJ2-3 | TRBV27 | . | CASSPTGWDTDTQYF | TGTGCCAGCAGTCCGACAGGGTGGGACACAGATACGCAGTATTTT
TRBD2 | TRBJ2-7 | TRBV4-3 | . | CASSPYSGLGLAEQYF | TGCGCCAGCAGCCCTTACTCGGGACTAGGGTTAGCCGAGCAGTACTTC
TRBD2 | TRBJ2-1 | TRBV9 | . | CASSPRGGTSGSNSYNEQFF | TGTGCCAGCAGCCCTAGGGGAGGGACTAGCGGGAGTAACTCCTACAATGAGCAGTTCTTC